This T cell receptor beta chain was recovered during a study of TIL therapy for anti-PD-1-resistant metastatic lung cancer. Across the study: Tumors carried a median 1.5 non-synonymous mutations per megabase.

This was the immunoSEQ v3 assay. Produced via immunoSEQ multiplex PCR; TCRdb's table is partial and in-frame only. The sample shows more than 90,000 clones, roughly 65% of them seen only once. The CDR3 sequence is 15 residues long. V lost 5 bases, J lost 2 bases, and 9 bases stayed unmatched. In germline, CDR1 is MNHEY, CDR2 SMNVEV (reference sequence). As to time point: pre-treatment sample, taken before nivolumab and TIL therapy. Most excised metastases sampled were pleural nodules or supraclavicular lymph nodes. Patients then received nivolumab; progressors got lymphodepletion, TIL and IL-2. Enrollment ran from October 2017 to early 2020.

This chain connects TRBV27 to TRBJ2-7; 7 bases match TRBD1. The sequenced sample was tumor tissue, obtained at baseline. The clonotype comes from a person between 25 and 80 years old with non-small cell lung cancer. The CDR3 here is CASSRTGVVAYEQYF. The CDR3 nucleotides are TGTGCCAGCAGTCGGACAGGAGTTGTCGCCTACGAGCAGTACTTC.